Reported below is one TCR beta chain. V lost 0 bases, J lost 12 bases, and 14 bases lay in between. Per the germline V gene, CDR1 is SGHAT and CDR2 is FQNNGV. This CDR3 is built from 13 residues. Authors' methods: From reference gene primer amplification, estimates of nucleated cell counts were derived. Profiling relied on immunoSEQ multiplex PCR, and the TCRdb table lists in-frame clones only, not all of them. That table supplies the V and J calls and clone size; D and trimming were determined from the DNA. The data contain 90,000 to 150,000 clones, under 80% of them seen just once; the ten biggest clones take up about 2.3%. These data come from a study of blood T cell repertoires in COVID-19. Study-level information: The cDNA or gDNA used as material had been derived from T cells, B-cell-depleted T cells, or PBMCs.

Sequencing was done on a sample of peripheral blood. The V call is TRBV11-2, the J call TRBJ1-1; TRBD1 is a possible D gene (6 bases). This receptor was identified in a man between 45 and 60 years old with acute or convalescent COVID-19. CDR3 region: CASSLDSQGPPFF. DNA for the CDR3: TGTGCCAGCAGCTTAGATTCCCAGGGGCCACCTTTCTTT.